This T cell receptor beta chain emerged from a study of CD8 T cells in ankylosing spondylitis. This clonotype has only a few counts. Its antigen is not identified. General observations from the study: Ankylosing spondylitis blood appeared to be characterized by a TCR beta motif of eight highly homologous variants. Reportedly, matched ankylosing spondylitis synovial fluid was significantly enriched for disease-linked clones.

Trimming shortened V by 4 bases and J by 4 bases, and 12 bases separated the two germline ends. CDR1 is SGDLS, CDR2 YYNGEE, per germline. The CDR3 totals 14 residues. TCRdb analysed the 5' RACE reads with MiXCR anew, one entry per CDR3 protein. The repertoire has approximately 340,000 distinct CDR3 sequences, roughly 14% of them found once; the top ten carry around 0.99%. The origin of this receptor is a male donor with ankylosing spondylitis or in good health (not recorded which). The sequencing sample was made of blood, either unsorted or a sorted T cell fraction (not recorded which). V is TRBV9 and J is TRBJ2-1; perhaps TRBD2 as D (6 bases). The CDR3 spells CASSLGLRYNEQFF. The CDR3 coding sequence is TGTGCCAGCAGCCTAGGACTACGATACAATGAGCAGTTCTTC.